These T cell receptor beta chains were read from a single sample in a study of cytomegalovirus exposure and HLA in healthy donors. TCRdb's table, derived via immunoSEQ multiplex PCR, lists solely in-frame clones and lacks some. The repertoire includes some 130,000 clones, approximately 84% of them detected once, and roughly 30% sits in the top ten. The sample consisted of PBMCs. These TCRs come from a man aged 25-40 years in good health and CMV-seropositive. Each CDR3 is given with its conserved first and last residue.

TRBJ1-2 | TRBV29-1 | CSAGGGAANYGYTF
TRBJ1-2 | TRBV6-1 | CASSPTSGSMYGYTF
TRBJ2-3 | TRBV9 | CASSVWTSDTDTQYF
TRBJ1-2 | TRBV5-1 | CASSPRDRGRWDYGYTF
TRBJ1-1 | TRBV7-2 | CASSLGPLRGVAEAFF
TRBJ1-1 | TRBV5-6 | CASSARPGQGSTEAFF
TRBJ1-2 | TRBV2 | CASSTGTGSGGYTF
TRBJ2-5 | TRBV7-6 | CASSLGTGGGQETQYF
TRBJ1-2 | TRBV19 | CASSIERFYGYTF
TRBJ2-1 | TRBV19 | CASSPSRDRGTYEQFF
TRBJ2-7 | TRBV10-3 | CAIRRGGLAHEQYF
TRBJ2-1 | TRBV7-9 | CASSLVAGGPHNEQFF
TRBJ1-4 | TRBV5-4 | CASSLKGGMSNEKLFF
TRBJ2-2 | TRBV6-5 | CASSYESSPRGELFF
TRBJ1-5 | TRBV9 | CASSVEEEGQPQHF
TRBJ1-2 | TRBV7-3 | CASSSRTVPSYTF
TRBJ2-7 | TRBV19 | CASSSRTSSNYEQYF
TRBJ1-6 | TRBV7-9 | CASSSPPGATNSPLHF
TRBJ2-2 | TRBV5-6 | CASILQGAAGELFF
TRBJ2-7 | TRBV7-9 | CASSLGGAFTPYEQYF
TRBJ1-1 | TRBV11-2 | CASSLAGGLNTEAFF
TRBJ1-2 | TRBV29-1 | CSVAGQGSTFNYGYTF
TRBJ2-3 | TRBV2 | CASSWSYSGTGARDTQYF
TRBJ1-2 | TRBV16 | CASSQLGGGPYGYTF
TRBJ1-2 | TRBV21-1 | CASSNRDRGKGGYTF
TRBJ2-5 | TRBV7-2 | CASSFIQPLAGGPRETQYF
TRBJ2-1 | TRBV5-4 | CASSDPGTQHYNEQFF
TRBJ1-2 | TRBV2 | CASSEDRAGGYTF
TRBJ1-1 | TRBV11-2 | CASSYKNEAFF
TRBJ2-1 | TRBV2 | CASRITGLAGWEQFF
TRBJ2-7 | TRBV4-1 | CASSQPEGLADSYEQYF
TRBJ1-5 | TRBV7-8 | CASSSREGGQPQHF
TRBJ2-1 | TRBV5-1 | CASGRQWTFNEQFF
TRBJ1-1 | TRBV18 | CASSPGARMNTEAFF
TRBJ2-2 | TRBV10-3 | CAISASGRLGTGELFF
TRBJ1-1 | TRBV6-1 | CASSTRGERTEAFF
TRBJ1-5 | TRBV5-6 | CASSLADPPLGSNQPQHF
TRBJ1-5 | TRBV15 | CATSRDLGEGAQPQHF
TRBJ1-4 | TRBV9 | CASSVAPDRTNEKLFF
TRBJ1-2 | TRBV27 | CASSLTVNYGYTF
TRBJ2-7 | TRBV7-2 | CASSPNYSPYEQYF
TRBJ2-1 | TRBV5-1 | CASSLLAAPYNEQFF
TRBJ2-7 | TRBV5-4 | CASSFNNGAIYEQYF
TRBJ2-3 | TRBV29-1 | CSVELGTTDTQYF
TRBJ1-3 | TRBV5-6 | CASSLAAGLGNTIYF
TRBJ1-1 | TRBV9 | CASSLPPRGGEAFF
TRBJ2-5 | TRBV19 | CASRKLAGGETQYF
TRBJ1-1 | TRBV9 | CASSTGASQNTEAFF
TRBJ1-2 | TRBV5-4 | CASSSGQGRNYGYTF
TRBJ1-1 | TRBV2 | CASSEYRSYTEAFF